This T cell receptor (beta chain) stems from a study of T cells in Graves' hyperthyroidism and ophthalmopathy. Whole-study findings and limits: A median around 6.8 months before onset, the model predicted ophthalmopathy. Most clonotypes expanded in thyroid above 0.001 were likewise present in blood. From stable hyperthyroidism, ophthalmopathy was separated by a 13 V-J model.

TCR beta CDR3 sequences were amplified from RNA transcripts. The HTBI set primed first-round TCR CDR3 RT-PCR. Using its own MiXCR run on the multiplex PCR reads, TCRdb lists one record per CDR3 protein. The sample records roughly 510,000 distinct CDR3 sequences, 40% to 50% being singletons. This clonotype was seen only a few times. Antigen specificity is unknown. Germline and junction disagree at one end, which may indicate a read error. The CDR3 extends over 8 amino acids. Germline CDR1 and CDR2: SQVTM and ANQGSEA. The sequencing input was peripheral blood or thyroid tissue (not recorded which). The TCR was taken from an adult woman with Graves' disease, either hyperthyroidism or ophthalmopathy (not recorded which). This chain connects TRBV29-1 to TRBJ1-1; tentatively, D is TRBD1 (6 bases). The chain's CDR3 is CSVEGGSF. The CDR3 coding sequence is TGCAGCGTTGAGGGGGGCTCCTTT.